These 15 T cell receptor beta chains were all obtained from the same sample, sequenced in a study of regulatory T cells in long-lasting Graves disease (dated by TCRdb to about 2021). Library preparation used multiplex PCR. Instrument on record: Illumina HiSeq 4000. iRepertoire HTBI primers and Arm-PCR amplification of CDR3 regions were used to construct TCR beta libraries. TCRdb reran the public reads through fastp at Q25 and MiXCR, keeping productive beta chains. Each record represents a unique CDR3 protein, reported with the most common genes and DNA among its rows. Counted in this sample were roughly 430,000 distinct CDR3 sequences; roughly a fifth of them appeared once. Approximately 14% of the sample comes from the top ten. The intended sense of this specimen's time point label: persistent/refractory GD, antithyroid drugs over 5 years with positive TRAb. For both TCR sequencing and RNA sequencing, RNA was extracted from PBMCs in TRIzol.

The specimen comprised peripheral blood mononuclear cells (PBMCs), sampled when the disease was refractory, from a patient treated with antithyroid drugs. These receptors came from a female donor with Graves disease.

V gene TRBV19 combines with J gene TRBJ2-2; a possible D gene is TRBD1 (6 bases). The CDR3 runs to 14 residues. Trimming pared 6 bases from V and 6 bases from J, leaving 14 bases between. Per the germline V gene, CDR1 is LNHDA and CDR2 is SQIVND (reference sequence). CDR3 sequence reads: CASRIDRMPGELFF. CDR3 sequence (DNA): TGTGCCAGTAGAATTGACAGGATGCCCGGGGAGCTGTTTTTT.

A note on this clonotype: At one end, the junction sequence differs from germline, possibly due to a read error. This chain joins TRBV20-1 and TRBJ1-4, with 7 bases aligning to TRBD1. Germline-derived CDR1 and CDR2 are DFQATT and SNEGSKA (reference sequence). The CDR3 sequence is 17 residues long. The CDR3 loop reads CSPRGPLPLATNEKLFF. In DNA, the CDR3 is TGCAGTCCTAGGGGGCCCTTACCACTCGCAACTAATGAAAAACTGTTTTTT.

In this sample, this clonotype turned up many times. This chain joins TRBV5-5 and TRBJ2-7; unclear D gene. Germline V CDR1 and CDR2: SGHKS, YYEKEE (reference sequence). This CDR3 is built from 16 residues. V was shortened by 0 bases and J by 0 bases, with 13 bases between the two germline ends. The CDR3: CASSLAPAPSSYEQYF. In DNA, the CDR3 is TGTGCCAGCAGCTTGGCTCCAGCACCGAGCTCCTACGAGCAGTACTTC. The complete variable domain, with remaining parts taken from reference TRBV5-5 and TRBJ2-7, reads DAGVTQSPTHLIKTRGQQVTLRCSPISGHKSVSWYQQVLGQGPQFIFQYYEKEERGRGNFPDRFSARQFPNYSSELNVNALLLGDSALYLCASSLAPAPSSYEQYFGPGTRLTVT.

Remarks on this clonotype: It may be a read error: a sequence one base away is much more abundant. The chain recombines TRBV6-2 or TRBV6-3 with TRBJ1-4; no clear D. The CDR3 is 16 residues long. Germline V gene lookup returns CDR1 MNHEY and CDR2 SVGEGT. V gave up 7 bases and J gave up 3 bases, with 18 bases separating them. CDR3 coding DNA: TGTGCCAGCATCTCCCAAGAAGCTGCAGCTAATGAAAAACTGTTTTTT. Protein: CASISQEAAANEKLFF.

In the case of this clonotype: Given the absence of the conserved phenylalanine or tryptophan at the CDR3 end, a read error is likely. The rearrangement joins TRBV2 to TRBJ2-2; 8 nucleotides line up with TRBD1. The CDR3 is 14 residues long. Losses at the gene ends were 6 bases for V and 4 bases for J; bases not matched to a gene: 4. Per the germline V gene, CDR1 is SNHLY and CDR2 is FYNNEI. CDR3 protein: CASSRTGTTGELFS. CDR3 nucleotides: TGTGCCAGCAGCAGGACAGGGACCACCGGGGAGCTGTTTTCT.

V usage is TRBV12-3 or TRBV12-4 and J usage is TRBJ2-1, with TRBD2 identical over 8 bases. Trimming removed 4 bases from V and 3 bases from J; junction bases left unmatched: 8. The CDR3 is 16 amino acids. The DNA for the CDR3 is TGTGCCAGCAGTTCGCCAGGCAGCGGGAGCTACAATGAGCAGTTCTTC. It is translated as CASSSPGSGSYNEQFF.

As concerns this clonotype: Only one base separates this from a far larger clonotype, so it likely reflects a read error. The chain links TRBV15 to TRBJ2-7; 7 positions agree with TRBD1. The CDR3 covers 14 residues. J gave up 2 bases and V 5 bases, and 6 bases lay outside the gene matches. The germline CDR1 and CDR2 sequences are LNHNV and YYDKDF (reference sequence). This CDR3 is CATSPGTAPYEQYF. CDR3 DNA sequence: TGTGCCACCAGCCCCGGGACAGCCCCCTACGAGCAGTACTTC.

Comment on this clonotype: A single base separates this from a much larger clone, so it may be a read error. The V and J genes are TRBV15 and TRBJ1-2, with unresolved D. Germline assignment: CDR1 LNHNV and CDR2 YYDKDF (reference sequence). V was pared by 3 bases and J by 4 bases, with 6 bases between. The CDR3 has 12 residues. Here the CDR3 reads CATSSLLYGYTF. For the CDR3, the DNA is TGTGCCACCAGCAGCTTACTCTATGGCTACACCTTC.

V usage is TRBV3-1 and J usage is TRBJ2-1, with TRBD2 matching 12 bases. The CDR3 is 18 residues long. Looked up from germline, CDR1 is LGHDT and CDR2 is YNNKEL (reference sequence). Trimming cost V 4 bases and J 0 bases; bases outside gene matches: 7. CDR3 bases: TGTGCCAGCAGCCGCCGACTAGCGGGGGAGAGCTCCTACAATGAGCAGTTCTTC. Translating it yields CASSRRLAGESSYNEQFF.

This clonotype was recorded at least ten times. This chain uses TRBV20-1 with TRBJ1-2; D is perhaps TRBD1 (6 bases). In germline, CDR1 is DFQATT, CDR2 SNEGSKA (reference sequence). V gave up 6 bases and J gave up 8 bases, with 13 bases separating them. The CDR3 is 11 amino acids. CDR3 sequence: CSAEGVWGYTF. The CDR3 DNA is TGCAGTGCGGAGGGGGTGTGGGGCTACACCTTC.

The rearrangement joins TRBV28 to TRBJ2-1, with D unclear. CDR1 and CDR2 (germline): MDHEN, SYDVKM. Trimming shortened V by 10 bases and J by 2 bases, and 3 bases separated the two germline ends. The CDR3 has 10 amino acids. The CDR3 spells CATTYNEQFF. Written as DNA, the CDR3 is TGTGCCACAACCTACAATGAGCAGTTCTTC.

About this clonotype: This may be a read error, as it is one base from a much larger clone. This sequence joins TRBV6-2 or TRBV6-3 and TRBJ2-7; D uncertain. CDR3 length: 13 amino acids. CDR1 MNHEY and CDR2 SVGEGT come from the germline V gene. CDR3 nucleotides: TGTGCCAACAGTGAACAGCCAGGCGGCGAGCAGTACTTC. This translates into CANSEQPGGEQYF.

This clonotype was observed at least ten times. V gene TRBV12-3 or TRBV12-4 combines with J gene TRBJ1-4; 12 nucleotides agree with TRBD1. V lost 4 bases, J lost 7 bases, and 4 bases stayed unmatched. The CDR3 covers 15 residues. The CDR3 is CASSSWDRGREKLFF. The DNA for the CDR3 is TGTGCCAGCAGTTCCTGGGACAGGGGGCGTGAAAAACTGTTTTTT.

This clonotype occurred a few times. The chain employs TRBV7-2 and TRBJ2-2; the D is unclear. Germline CDR1 is SGHTA and CDR2 is FQGNSA. The CDR3 contains 17 residues. Trimming pared 1 base from V and 5 bases from J, leaving 17 bases between. The CDR3 sequence is CASSLEPARSKTGELFF. In nucleotides, the CDR3 is TGTGCCAGCAGCTTAGAGCCAGCCCGATCTAAAACCGGGGAGCTGTTTTTT.

The chain recombines TRBV29-1 with TRBJ2-3; D is ambiguous. The length of the CDR3 is 13 residues. Trimming stripped 7 bases from V and 8 bases from J, with 19 bases between. In germline, CDR1 is SQVTM, CDR2 ANQGSEA. The CDR3, as DNA: TGCAGCGCCGATTCGGCGGTCCCGGGTACGCAGTATTTT. It translates to CSADSAVPGTQYF.